Following are 11 T cell receptor beta chains from one sample sequenced in a study of T-cell memory formation after mild COVID-19 (dated by TCRdb to the early 2020s). The library relied on 5' RACE. The sequencer listed for this sample is Illumina NovaSeq 6000. TCRdb trimmed public reads at Q25 via fastp, called clones via MiXCR and kept in-frame beta chains. Here each entry gathers all rows of one CDR3 protein and keeps the most common genes and DNA. This sample has approximately 210,000 distinct CDR3 sequences in its table, and more than 25% of those were observed once. The ten largest account for roughly 11% of the sample. Sequences were obtained from PBMCs or a T cell subset sorted from them (not recorded which). These receptors came from an adult woman who had mild COVID-19 (a few samples of this study predate the infection). The sample titles of this study are shuffled in the database, so cell type and time point are left out; the donor was told from shared clones.

The chain links TRBV9 to TRBJ2-3; D unclear. Germline V lookup: CDR1 SGDLS, CDR2 YYNGEE. This CDR3 has 17 residues. V was pared by 4 bases and J by 2 bases, with 20 bases between. This CDR3 reads CASSPLGLLSSTDTQYF. The CDR3 nucleotides read TGTGCCAGCAGCCCCCTTGGCCTGTTGAGCTCCACAGATACGCAGTATTTT.

The V and J genes are TRBV4-2 and TRBJ2-7, with 8 bases matching TRBD2. The V gene end was trimmed by 0 bases and the J gene end by 2 bases; junction bases not matched to a gene: 6. CDR3 length: 16 amino acids. CDR1 is LGHNA, CDR2 YNFKEQ, per germline. The CDR3 DNA sequence: TGTGCCAGCAGCCAAGATTCGACTAGCGTTGCCTACGAGCAGTACTTC. It encodes CASSQDSTSVAYEQYF.

This chain connects TRBV5-1 to TRBJ1-2, with D unclear. V lost 0 bases to trimming and J lost 7 bases, with 7 bases between them. Germline V gene data show CDR1 as SGHRS and CDR2 as YFSETQ. This CDR3 spans 12 amino acids. CDR3 amino acids: CASSLDAVGYTF. The CDR3 region has the DNA TGCGCCAGCAGCTTGGATGCAGTTGGCTACACCTTC.

This clonotype was detected a few times. The chain links TRBV10-3 to TRBJ1-1; D gene ambiguous. Trimming removed 3 bases from V and 8 bases from J, with 13 bases in between. CDR3 length: 13 amino acids. The germline V gene encodes CDR1 ENHRY and CDR2 SYGVKD. CDR3 loop: CAISDRLLIEAFF. The CDR3 nucleotides are TGTGCCATCAGTGACCGATTATTGATAGAAGCTTTCTTT.

The V gene is TRBV7-9, the J gene TRBJ2-1; 11 positions match TRBD2. The CDR3 covers 15 residues. CDR1 and CDR2 (germline): SEHNR, FQNEAQ (reference sequence). Losses at the gene ends were 5 bases for V and 6 bases for J; bases not matched to a gene: 6. The CDR3 sequence: CASSLGTSGINEQFF. The DNA for the CDR3 is TGTGCCAGCAGCCTTGGGACTAGCGGCATCAATGAGCAGTTCTTC.

A single count supports this clonotype. The chain employs TRBV29-1 and TRBJ1-1; TRBD1 matches at 11 bases. The germline CDR1 and CDR2 sequences are SQVTM and ANQGSEA. V lost 1 base, J lost 0 bases, and 4 bases stayed unmatched. The CDR3 totals 16 residues. Written as DNA, the CDR3 is TGCAGCGTTGAAGGGGGGACAGGGGGACTGAACACTGAAGCTTTCTTT. Its protein product is CSVEGGTGGLNTEAFF.

For this clonotype: The germline gene is not matched at one end of the junction; a read error may be the cause. V usage is TRBV7-7 and J usage is TRBJ2-7, with unresolved D. The germline CDR1 and CDR2 sequences are SSHAT and FNYEAQ (reference sequence). The CDR3 runs 14 residues. The CDR3 protein is CASSPSFLSYEQYF. In DNA form, the CDR3 reads TGTGCTAGCAGCCCCTCTTTCCTCTCCTACGAGCAGTACTTC.

J is TRBJ1-1 and V is TRBV20-1, with 7 positions matching TRBD1. CDR1 and CDR2 (germline): DFQATT, SNEGSKA (reference sequence). The CDR3 consists of 13 residues. Unmatched junction bases numbered 5, after V lost 6 bases and J lost 1 base. CDR3 region: CSAQGQPNTEAFF. The CDR3 region has the DNA TGCAGTGCGCAGGGACAGCCGAACACTGAAGCTTTCTTT.

In this sample, this clonotype turned up a few times. Here the CDR3 reads CASSLSGADSSTDTQYF. DNA for the CDR3: TGTGCCAGCAGCTTATCGGGGGCCGACTCTAGCACAGATACGCAGTATTTT. This rearrangement joins TRBV7-2 to TRBJ2-3, with D perhaps TRBD1 or TRBD2 (6 bases each). Germline V gene sequence: CDR1 SGHTA, CDR2 FQGNSA. The CDR3 extends over 17 amino acids. Trimming took 2 bases from V and 0 from J, leaving 15 bases between them.

Only a few counts were recorded for this clonotype. Germline and junction disagree at one end, which may indicate a read error. The rearrangement uses TRBV5-4 and TRBJ2-2; no firm D call. In germline, CDR1 is SGHNT, CDR2 YYREEE (reference sequence). CDR3 size: 15 residues. This chain's CDR3 is CASTLGSLNTGELFF. As DNA, the CDR3 is TGTGCCAGCACCTTGGGCAGCCTAAACACCGGGGAGCTGTTTTTT.

This clonotype has only a few counts. V gene TRBV12-3 or TRBV12-4 combines with J gene TRBJ2-7; D uncertain. This CDR3 is 12 amino acids long. V dropped 8 bases and J dropped 7 bases, with 15 bases sitting between them. The CDR3 DNA sequence: TGTGCCAGCTCGCACACCGCTCGGGAGCAGTACTTC. This translates into CASSHTAREQYF.